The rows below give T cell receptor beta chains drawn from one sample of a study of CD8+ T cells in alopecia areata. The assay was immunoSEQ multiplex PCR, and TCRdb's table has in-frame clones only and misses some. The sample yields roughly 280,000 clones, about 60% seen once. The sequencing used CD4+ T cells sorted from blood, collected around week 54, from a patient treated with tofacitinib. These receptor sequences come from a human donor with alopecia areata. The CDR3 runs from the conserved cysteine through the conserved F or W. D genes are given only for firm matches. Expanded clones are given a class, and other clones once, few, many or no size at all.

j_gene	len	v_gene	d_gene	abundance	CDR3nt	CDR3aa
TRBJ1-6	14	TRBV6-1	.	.	TGTGCCAGCAGGAACAGGGTGGACTGGACACCCCTCCACTTT	CASRNRVDWTPLHF
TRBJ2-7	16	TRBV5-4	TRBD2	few	TGTGCCAGCAGCTTGATTGCGGGGGATCCTCCCTACGAGCAGTACTTC	CASSLIAGDPPYEQYF
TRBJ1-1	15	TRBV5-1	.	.	TGCGCCAGCAGCTCGGACCGGGGGGCGTACACTGAAGCTTTCTTT	CASSSDRGAYTEAFF
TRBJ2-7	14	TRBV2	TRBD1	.	TGTGCCAGCAGTTGGGACAGGGAGTCCTACGAGCAGTACTTC	CASSWDRESYEQYF
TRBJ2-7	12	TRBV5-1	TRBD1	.	TGCGCCAGCAGTCTGGACAGGGGTCAACAGTACTTC	CASSLDRGQQYF
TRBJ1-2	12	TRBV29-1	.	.	TGCAGCGTTGTAACGGAGACCTATGGCTACACCTTC	CSVVTETYGYTF
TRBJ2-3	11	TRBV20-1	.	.	TGCAGTGCTAGTAGCACAGATACGCAGTATTTT	CSASSTDTQYF
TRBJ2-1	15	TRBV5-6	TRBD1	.	TGTGCCAGCAGCTTGCCGACAGGGGCCTACAATGAGCAGTTCTTC	CASSLPTGAYNEQFF
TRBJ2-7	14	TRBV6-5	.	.	TGTGCCAGCAGTTACTTTCAGGTCTCGGACGAGCAGTACTTC	CASSYFQVSDEQYF
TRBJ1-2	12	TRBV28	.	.	TGTGCCAGCAGTTTTGGCCAGGGTGGCTACACCTTC	CASSFGQGGYTF
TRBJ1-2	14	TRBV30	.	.	TGTGCCTGGAGTCCGACCAACAGGGTGTATGGCTACACCTTC	CAWSPTNRVYGYTF
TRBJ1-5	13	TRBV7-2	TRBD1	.	TGTGCCAGCAGCTTAGAACAGGGGCAGCCCCAGCATTTT	CASSLEQGQPQHF
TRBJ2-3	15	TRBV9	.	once	TGTGCCAGCAGCGTAAGGGAGTCGTACACAGATACGCAGTATTTT	CASSVRESYTDTQYF
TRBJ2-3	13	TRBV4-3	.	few	TGCGCCAGCAGCCCTAAAGTAGCAGATACGCAGTATTTT	CASSPKVADTQYF
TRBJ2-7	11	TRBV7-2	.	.	TGTGCCAGCAGCTCCGGCTTGGAGCAGTACTTC	CASSSGLEQYF
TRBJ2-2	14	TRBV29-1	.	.	TGCAGCGTTGTTCAGGGAGAGGGCACCGGGGAGCTGTTTTTT	CSVVQGEGTGELFF
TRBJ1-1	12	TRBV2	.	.	TGTGCCAGCAGCTACAGTGGCACTGAAGCTTTCTTT	CASSYSGTEAFF
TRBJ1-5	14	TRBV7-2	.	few	TGTGCCAGCAGTCCGGGACAAGAGTGGCAGCCCCAGCATTTT	CASSPGQEWQPQHF
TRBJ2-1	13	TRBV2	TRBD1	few	TGTGCCGGAGCCGGGACAGGTGGCAATGAGCAGTTCTTC	CAGAGTGGNEQFF